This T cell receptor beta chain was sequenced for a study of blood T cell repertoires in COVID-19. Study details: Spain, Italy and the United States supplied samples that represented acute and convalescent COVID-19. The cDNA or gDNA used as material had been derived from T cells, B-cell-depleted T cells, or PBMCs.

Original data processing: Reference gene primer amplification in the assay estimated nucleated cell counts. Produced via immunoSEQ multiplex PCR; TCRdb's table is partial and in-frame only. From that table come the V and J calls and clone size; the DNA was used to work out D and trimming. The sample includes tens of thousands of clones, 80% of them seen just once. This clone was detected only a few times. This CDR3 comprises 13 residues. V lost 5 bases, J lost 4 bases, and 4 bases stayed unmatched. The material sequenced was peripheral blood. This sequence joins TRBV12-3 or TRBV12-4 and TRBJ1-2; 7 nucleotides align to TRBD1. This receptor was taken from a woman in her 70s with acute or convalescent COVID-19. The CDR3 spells CASSLQGPYGYTF. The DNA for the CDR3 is TGTGCCAGCAGTCTACAGGGGCCCTATGGCTACACCTTC.